A single T cell receptor (beta chain) is shown here with its context. The antigen is undetermined. The V gene lost 2 bases and the J gene lost 0 bases, with 17 bases spanning the gap. The CDR3 is 18 amino acids. Germline CDR1 and CDR2: MGHDK and SYGVNS. The table came from immunoSEQ multiplex PCR; TCRdb's copy has only in-frame clones and leaves some out. This table has 300,000 to 400,000 clones, around 72% appearing once. These data are taken from a study of shared clonotypes between healthy human individuals. Study-wide results and caveats: Naive subsets usually exceeded memory subsets in estimated richness.

This TCR was recovered from a young man in good health. The V gene is TRBV25-1, the J gene TRBJ1-5; a weak D match, TRBD1 (5 bases). Sequencing was performed on memory CD4+ T cells sorted from blood. Subset: CD45RA-negative fraction. CDR3 sequence reads: CASSERTMDRDSNQPQHF. DNA for the CDR3: TGTGCCAGCAGTGAACGGACAATGGATCGTGATAGCAATCAGCCCCAGCATTTT.